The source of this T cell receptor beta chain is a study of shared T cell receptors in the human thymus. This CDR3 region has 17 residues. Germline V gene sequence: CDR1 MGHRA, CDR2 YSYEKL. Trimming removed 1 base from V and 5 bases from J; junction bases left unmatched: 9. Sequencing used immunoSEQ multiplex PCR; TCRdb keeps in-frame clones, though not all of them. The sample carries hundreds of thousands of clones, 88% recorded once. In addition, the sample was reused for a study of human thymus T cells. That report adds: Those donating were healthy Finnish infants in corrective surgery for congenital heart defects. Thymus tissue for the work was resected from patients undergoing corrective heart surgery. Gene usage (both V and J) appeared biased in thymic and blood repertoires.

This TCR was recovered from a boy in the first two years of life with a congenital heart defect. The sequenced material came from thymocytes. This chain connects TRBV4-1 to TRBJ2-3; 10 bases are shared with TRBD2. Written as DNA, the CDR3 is TGCGCCAGCAGCCAAGCGGGGACTAGCGCCTTGGGAGATACGCAGTATTTT. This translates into CASSQAGTSALGDTQYF.